This record concerns one TCR beta chain sequence. Time point of the sample: newly diagnosed GD, antithyroid drugs for less than 3 months. With RNA extracted from PBMCs as input, the TCR library was made. HTBI primers from iRepertoire and Arm-PCR of CDR3 regions yielded the TCR beta libraries. TCRdb recomputed calls from the multiplex PCR reads with MiXCR, one row per CDR3 protein. The data show about 440,000 distinct CDR3 sequences, about a sixth seen once. The data belong to a study of regulatory T cells in long-lasting Graves disease. Study summary: Newly diagnosed Graves' patients took antithyroid drugs under 3 months.

The CDR3 has 16 residues. CDR1 and CDR2 (germline): LGHNA, YSLEER. Trimming took 0 bases from V and 7 from J, leaving 15 bases between them. These same data were also listed under a study on T cells in Graves' hyperthyroidism and ophthalmopathy. From that second work: Every diagnosis used clinical symptoms, serum thyroxine and TRAb, thyroid ultrasound and orbital computed tomography.

The TCR originated in a young woman with Graves disease. The V and J genes are TRBV4-3 and TRBJ2-2; the D gene is possibly TRBD2 (5 bases). The source was peripheral blood mononuclear cells (PBMCs), collected at new diagnosis, from a patient treated with antithyroid drugs. CDR3 sequence (DNA): TGCGCCAGCAGCCAAGATCGGGGATCCCAAGGCGGGGAGCTGTTTTTT. Translated: CASSQDRGSQGGELFF.